Reported below is one T cell receptor (beta chain). The V segment lost 6 bases and the J segment 4 bases; nucleotides outside the gene matches: 8. The CDR3 has 15 amino acids. Germline CDR1 SEHNR, CDR2 FQNEAQ (reference sequence). In the source study's methods: It was from reference gene primer amplification that nucleated cell counts were estimated. Profiled with immunoSEQ multiplex PCR; TCRdb holds only in-frame clones, not every one. V and J calls and clone size come straight from that table; D and trimming were deduced from the DNA. The sample gives about 150,000 clones, 84% of which show up once; under 3.5% is in the top ten. The source of the sample is a study of blood T cell repertoires in COVID-19. Across the whole study: COVID-19 samples from acute and convalescent phases originated in the United States, Italy and Spain. T cells, B-cell-depleted T cells, or PBMCs provided the cDNA or gDNA that served as material.

Enrollment of patients from Seattle took place during active infection, with longitudinal follow-up. The sequence was obtained from a woman aged 80 or older with COVID-19, enrolled during active disease. Sequencing was performed on peripheral blood. The chain employs TRBV7-9 and TRBJ2-5; TRBD2 agrees at 10 bases. CDR3 in DNA: TGTGCCAGCAGGTGGGGCGGGACTAGCGCAGAGACCCAGTACTTC. This codes for CASRWGGTSAETQYF.